This entry concerns a single T cell receptor (beta chain). This specimen belongs to a study of cytomegalovirus exposure and HLA in healthy donors. V lost 0 bases and J 2 bases, leaving 7 bases between the germline ends. CDR3 length: 14 amino acids. Germline assignment: CDR1 MRHNA and CDR2 SNTAGT. Researchers ran the PCR with 60 Vbeta and 13 Jbeta primers. Method: immunoSEQ multiplex PCR; TCRdb's copy keeps in-frame clones and lacks some. The sample has 120,000 to 150,000 clones, less than 85% seen once; the top ten hold approximately 2%. The TCR sequence derives from a man aged 40-55 years in good health and CMV-seronegative. Sample: PBMCs. The rearrangement links TRBV6-4 to TRBJ1-2; maybe TRBD1 (5 bases). The CDR3 sequence is CASSDSQGNYGYTF. For the CDR3, the DNA is TGTGCCAGCAGTGACTCCCAGGGAAACTATGGCTACACCTTC.